This T cell receptor (beta chain) was sequenced in a study of OX40 agonist ivuxolimab in advanced cancers. Whole-study context: Patients were dosed with the agonistic anti-OX40 (CD134) antibody ivuxolimab. At doses from 0.01 to 10 mg/kg, patients were given intravenous ivuxolimab every 2 weeks.

V lost 4 bases and J lost 3; bases outside the gene matches: 10. Germline V CDR1 and CDR2: MNHNS, SASEGT. This CDR3 has 18 amino acids. Only in-frame clones appear in the TCRdb table, and some are missing; sequencing was by immunoSEQ multiplex PCR. Among tens of thousands of clones listed, 80% to 85% were seen once. Baseline, cycle 4 day 1, and cycle 7 day 1 were the blood sampling points. V gene TRBV6-1 combines with J gene TRBJ2-5, with 14 nucleotides matching TRBD2. The receptor was isolated from an adult with an advanced solid tumor such as melanoma, head and neck, liver or kidney cancer. The sequenced sample was CD4+ or CD8+ T cells sorted from blood, obtained in a trial of the OX40 agonist ivuxolimab. The CDR3 is CASSGGVKGLAGEETQYF. CDR3 DNA sequence: TGTGCCAGCAGTGGAGGGGTAAAGGGACTAGCGGGGGAAGAGACCCAGTACTTC.